This T cell receptor beta chain originates from a study of blood T cell repertoires in COVID-19. Whole-study context: PBMCs, B-cell-depleted T cells, or T cells provided the cDNA or gDNA that made up the material.

Clones were sequenced by immunoSEQ multiplex PCR, and TCRdb holds only the in-frame ones, with some missing. Of about 170,000 clones detected, about 93% appear once; the ten largest clones hold about 4.5%. V shed 1 base and J shed 6 bases, with 9 bases lying between them. The CDR3 length is 14 residues. Per the germline V gene, CDR1 is LGHNA and CDR2 is YSLEER. The sequenced material came from peripheral blood. The sequence derives from a woman aged 50 to 60 with acute or convalescent COVID-19. The J gene is TRBJ1-4, the V gene TRBV4-3; TRBD1 is a possible D gene (5 bases). The CDR3 DNA sequence: TGCGCCAGCAGCCAAGGGGGCAGGGATGAAAAACTGTTTTTT. Amino acids: CASSQGGRDEKLFF.